This T cell receptor beta chain came from a study of T cells in Graves' hyperthyroidism and ophthalmopathy. Study observations and caveats: A 13 V-J model separated ophthalmopathy from stable hyperthyroidism. Ophthalmopathy onset followed model prediction by a median about six months.

This clonotype was seen many times. The antigen is not known. Amplification targeted TCR beta CDR3 regions from RNA transcripts. An initial round of RT-PCR targeting the TCR CDR3 relied on the HTBI primer set. TCRdb analysed the multiplex PCR reads with MiXCR anew, one entry per CDR3 protein. Among a few hundred thousand distinct CDR3 sequences listed, approximately 15% were seen once. Germline V gene data show CDR1 as KGHSH and CDR2 as LQKENI. Trimming took 3 bases from V and 1 from J, leaving 9 bases between them. The CDR3 is made up of 15 amino acids. The receptor was derived from a woman aged 25 to 45 with Graves' hyperthyroidism that later progressed to Graves' ophthalmopathy. Input material: blood. This chain connects TRBV18 to TRBJ2-2; perhaps TRBD1 as D (6 bases). CDR3 sequence: CASSPNRENTGELFF. CDR3 bases: TGTGCCAGCTCACCCAACAGGGAGAACACCGGGGAGCTGTTTTTT.